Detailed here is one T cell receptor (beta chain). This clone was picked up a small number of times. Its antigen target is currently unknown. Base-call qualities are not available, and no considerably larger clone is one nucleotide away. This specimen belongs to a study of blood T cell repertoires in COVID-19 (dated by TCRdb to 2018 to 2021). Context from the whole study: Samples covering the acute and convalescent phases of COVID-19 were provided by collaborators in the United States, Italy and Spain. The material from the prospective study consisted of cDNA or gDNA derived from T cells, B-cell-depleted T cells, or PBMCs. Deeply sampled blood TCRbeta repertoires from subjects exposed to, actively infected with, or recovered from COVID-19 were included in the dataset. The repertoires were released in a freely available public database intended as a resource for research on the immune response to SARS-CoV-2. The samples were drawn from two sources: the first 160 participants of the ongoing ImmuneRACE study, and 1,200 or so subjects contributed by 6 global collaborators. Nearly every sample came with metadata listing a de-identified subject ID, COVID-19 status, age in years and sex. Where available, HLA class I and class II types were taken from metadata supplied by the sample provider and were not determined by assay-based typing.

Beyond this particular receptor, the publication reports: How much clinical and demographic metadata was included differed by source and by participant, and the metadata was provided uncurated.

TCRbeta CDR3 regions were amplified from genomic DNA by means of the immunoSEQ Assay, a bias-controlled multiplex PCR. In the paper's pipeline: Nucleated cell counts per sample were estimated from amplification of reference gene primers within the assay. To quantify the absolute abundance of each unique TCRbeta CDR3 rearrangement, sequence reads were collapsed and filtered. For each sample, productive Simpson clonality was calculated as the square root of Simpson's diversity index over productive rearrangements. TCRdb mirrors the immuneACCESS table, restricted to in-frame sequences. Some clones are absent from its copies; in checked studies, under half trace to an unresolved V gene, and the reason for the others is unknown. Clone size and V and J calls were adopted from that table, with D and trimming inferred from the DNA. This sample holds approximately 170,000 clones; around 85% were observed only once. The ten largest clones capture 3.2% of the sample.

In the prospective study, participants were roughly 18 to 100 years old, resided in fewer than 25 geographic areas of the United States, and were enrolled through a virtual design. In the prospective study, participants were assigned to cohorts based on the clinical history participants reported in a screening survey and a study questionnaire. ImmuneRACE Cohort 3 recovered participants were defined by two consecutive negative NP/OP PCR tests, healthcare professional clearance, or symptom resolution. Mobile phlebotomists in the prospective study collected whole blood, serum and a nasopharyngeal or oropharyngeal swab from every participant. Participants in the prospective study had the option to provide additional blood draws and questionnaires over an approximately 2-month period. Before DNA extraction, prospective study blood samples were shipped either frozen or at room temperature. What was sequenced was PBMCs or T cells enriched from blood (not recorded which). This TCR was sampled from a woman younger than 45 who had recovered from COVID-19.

In nucleotide form, the sequence is TGTGCCAGCAGCCGGGACAATAGCAATCAGCCCCAGCATTTT. It codes for CASSRDNSNQPQHF. The chain employs TRBV7-2 and TRBJ1-5; the best D guess is TRBD1, with 6 bases matching. V loses 5 bases of germline sequence and J loses 0 bases, and the interval between the two ends is 8 bases. The CDR3 spans 14 residues, from the cysteine through the phenylalanine. CDR3 DNA is the only sequence kept; it has 42 bases, read in frame from the first base. The germline V gene specifies SGHTA as CDR1 and FQGNSA as CDR2.